The rows below give T cell receptor beta chains drawn from one sample of a study of control samples from healthy donors and cancer patients. Generated by immunoSEQ multiplex PCR, the TCRdb table keeps only in-frame clones and is missing some. The table has roughly 120,000 clones, approximately 87% seen once. The material sequenced was blood. Receptor source: a man aged 25 to 45 in good health. The CDR3 runs from the conserved cysteine through the conserved F or W. A D gene is named only where the DNA matches it firmly. Part of the rows lack a size; the others show once, few, many or a class for expanded clones.

>TRBD1|TRBV4-1|TRBJ1-2|NA|14
TGCGCCAGCAGCGGACAGGCAATCGAACATGGCTACACCTTC
CASSGQAIEHGYTF
>TRBD2|TRBV30|TRBJ2-1|NA|15
TGTGCCTGGAGTGGTAGGACTAGCGGGGAGGATGAGCAGTTCTTC
CAWSGRTSGEDEQFF
>NA|TRBV27|TRBJ2-5|NA|15
TGTGCCAGAAGCCATTCAACCGTGTACCAAGAGACCCAGTACTTC
CARSHSTVYQETQYF
>NA|TRBV10-3|TRBJ2-7|NA|12
TGTGCCATCAGTGAGCAGTCCAACGAGCAGTACTTC
CAISEQSNEQYF
>NA|TRBV7-2|TRBJ1-5|NA|14
TGTGCCAGCAGCTCGGTTTATAGCAATCAGCCCCAGCATTTT
CASSSVYSNQPQHF
>NA|TRBV6-1|TRBJ2-2|NA|18
TGTGCCAGCAGTGAAGCCACCTACCGGACAACGAACACCGGGGAGCTGTTTTTT
CASSEATYRTTNTGELFF
>NA|TRBV19|TRBJ1-1|NA|13
TGTGCCAGTAAAAATGGGGGGGCGGCTGAAGCTTTCTTT
CASKNGGAAEAFF
>NA|TRBV6-5|TRBJ2-3|NA|13
TGTGCCAGCAGTTACAGGAGCACAGATACGCAGTATTTT
CASSYRSTDTQYF
>TRBD1|TRBV27|TRBJ2-1|once|13
TGTGCCAGCAGTTATAACAGGGGGAATGAGCAGTTCTTC
CASSYNRGNEQFF
>NA|TRBV25-1|TRBJ1-3|NA|18
TGTGCCAGCAGTGGTCAAAGGGGTAAGATGGACTCTGGAAACACCATATATTTT
CASSGQRGKMDSGNTIYF
>NA|TRBV23-1|TRBJ2-1|NA|15
TGCGCCAGCAGTCAAGGGGAATGCTCCTACAATGAGCAGTTCTTC
CASSQGECSYNEQFF
>TRBD2|TRBV10-3|TRBJ2-3|once|13
TGTGCCATCACTAGCGGCTACACAGATACGCAGTATTTT
CAITSGYTDTQYF
>TRBD1|TRBV29-1|TRBJ1-2|NA|14
TGCAGCGTACAACAGGGGATGAACGGCTATGGCTACACCTTC
CSVQQGMNGYGYTF
>NA|TRBV29-1|TRBJ1-1|NA|11
TGCAGCGTTGGTTGGGACACTGAAGCTTTCTTT
CSVGWDTEAFF
>TRBD1|TRBV25-1|TRBJ2-3|NA|16
TGTGCCAGCAGTCCCCTCGGTGACAGGGGGTCAGATACGCAGTATTTT
CASSPLGDRGSDTQYF
>TRBD1|TRBV4-1|TRBJ1-6|few|15
TGCGCCAGCAGTACAGGGGGCATTGTTAATTCACCCCTCCACTTT
CASSTGGIVNSPLHF
>TRBD1|TRBV5-1|TRBJ2-1|NA|15
TGCGCCAGCAGCTCGGGGACAGGGTCCTACAATGAGCAGTTCTTC
CASSSGTGSYNEQFF
>NA|TRBV25-1|TRBJ1-1|NA|14
TGTGCCAGCAGTGAATACCTGGAGTACGTTGGTGCTTTCTTT
CASSEYLEYVGAFF
>NA|TRBV10-3|TRBJ1-4|NA|14
TGTGCCATCAGTGAGGGCAGGGAAGGAGAAAAACTGTTTTTT
CAISEGREGEKLFF
>NA|TRBV10-2|TRBJ1-5|NA|13
TGCGCCACCGTCGGACAGCCAGGTGAGCCCCAGCATTTT
CATVGQPGEPQHF
>NA|TRBV7-3|TRBJ2-1|NA|13
TGTGCCAGCAGCTTCGGACACCGCAATGAGCAGTTCTTC
CASSFGHRNEQFF
>NA|TRBV5-1|TRBJ1-2|once|16
TGCGCCAGCAGCCTCTTGGGGGGGCCGCTTAACTATGGCTACACCTTC
CASSLLGGPLNYGYTF
>TRBD1|TRBV19|TRBJ1-1|NA|15
TGTGCCAGTCAACTGACAGGGTTCAAAGGCACTGAAGCTTTCTTT
CASQLTGFKGTEAFF
>NA|TRBV10-1|TRBJ1-5|few|14
TGCGCCAGCAGCTCCGGGACTGGGAATCAGCCCCAGCATTTT
CASSSGTGNQPQHF
>NA|TRBV30|TRBJ2-5|few|12
TGTGCCTGGAGTGTCCCGGCAGAGACCCAGTACTTC
CAWSVPAETQYF
>TRBD2|TRBV7-8|TRBJ2-3|NA|15
TGTGCCGGGGGGGGTGCTGGAGGTGGGAGGGATACGCAGTATTTT
CAGGGAGGGRDTQYF
>TRBD1|TRBV6-1|TRBJ1-2|NA|12
TGTGCCATAAGGGGGGACAGGGTTGGCTACACCTTC
CAIRGDRVGYTF
>NA|TRBV4-2|TRBJ2-3|NA|15
TGTGCCAGCAGCCAAGAGGGTCTCGCAACAGATACGCAGTATTTT
CASSQEGLATDTQYF
>NA|TRBV5-6|TRBJ1-2|NA|16
TGTGCCAGCAGCTTGAATTCGGTCAGGTGGGACTATGGCTACACCTTC
CASSLNSVRWDYGYTF
>NA|TRBV5-1|TRBJ2-2|NA|15
TGCGCCAGCAGCTTGGTACAGGGTGTCCCCGGGGAGCTGTTTTTT
CASSLVQGVPGELFF
>TRBD1|TRBV29-1|TRBJ1-1|NA|13
TGCAGCGCCTTTCAGGGGGCGGGCACTGAAGCTTTCTTT
CSAFQGAGTEAFF
>NA|TRBV12-3/TRBV12-4|TRBJ1-5|NA|12
TGTGCCAGCAGTTTCCTTCATCAGCCCCAGCATTTT
CASSFLHQPQHF
>NA|TRBV27|TRBJ1-1|NA|13
TGTGCCAACTTAAAGAACAGGAACACTGAAGCTTTCTTT
CANLKNRNTEAFF
>NA|TRBV23-1|TRBJ2-5|NA|13
TGCGCCAGCAGTCCAAGGTGGAGGGAGACCCAGTACTTC
CASSPRWRETQYF
>TRBD1|TRBV10-3|TRBJ2-3|NA|16
TGTGCCATCAGGGAACCCTGGACAGGGGCCACAGATACGCAGTATTTT
CAIREPWTGATDTQYF
>TRBD1|TRBV7-8|TRBJ1-1|NA|15
TGTGCCAGCAGCTTAAGGGAGGGGGCGGACACTGAAGCTTTCTTT
CASSLREGADTEAFF
>TRBD1|TRBV18|TRBJ2-7|NA|14
TGTGCCAGCTCTCCCGGGACAGGGAGGGCCGCGCAGTACTTC
CASSPGTGRAAQYF
>NA|TRBV3-1/TRBV3-2|TRBJ1-2|NA|14
TGTGCCAGCAGCCAAACAGACAGGTTCATGGGCTACACCTTC
CASSQTDRFMGYTF
>NA|TRBV12-3/TRBV12-4|TRBJ2-1|NA|12
TGTGCCAGCGGAGTCTACCATTTGGAGCAGTTCTTC
CASGVYHLEQFF
>NA|TRBV6-1|TRBJ2-3|NA|15
TGTGCCAGCAGTGAAGGAGAGAACTACCCAGATACGCAGTATTTT
CASSEGENYPDTQYF
>TRBD2|TRBV20-1|TRBJ2-3|once|17
TGCAGTGCTAGTGGTCCCGGGACTAGCGGGGGCACAGATACGCAGTATTTT
CSASGPGTSGGTDTQYF
>NA|TRBV19|TRBJ2-5|NA|11
TGTGCCAGTAGTGAGGGAGAGACCCAGTACTTC
CASSEGETQYF
>NA|TRBV12-3/TRBV12-4|TRBJ1-3|NA|12
TGTGCCAGCAGCTCTACAGGAGACACCATATATTTT
CASSSTGDTIYF
>NA|TRBV3-1/TRBV3-2|TRBJ1-2|NA|12
TGTGCCAGCAGCCAAGTAGCGGGGCCCTACACCTTC
CASSQVAGPYTF
>NA|TRBV9|TRBJ2-3|NA|12
TGTGCCAGCAGCGTAGGTCAGAGTACGCAGTATTTT
CASSVGQSTQYF
>NA|TRBV3-1/TRBV3-2|TRBJ1-1|NA|16
TGTGCCAGCAGCCAAAGGGGCAGGGAACCGAACACTGAAGCTTTCTTT
CASSQRGREPNTEAFF
>TRBD1|TRBV18|TRBJ2-7|NA|15
TGTGCCAGCTCACCGGGGACAGGGGAAACCTACGAGCAGTACTTC
CASSPGTGETYEQYF
>NA|TRBV2|TRBJ1-5|NA|14
TGTGCCAGCAGTGAGGGGGACGAAAATCAGCCCCAGCATTTT
CASSEGDENQPQHF
>NA|TRBV19|TRBJ2-2|NA|16
TGTGCCAGTAGTCCTCTCTTCTATCAGGACACCGGGGAGCTGTTTTTT
CASSPLFYQDTGELFF
>NA|TRBV5-8|TRBJ2-1|NA|15
TGTGCCAGCCACTTACGGGCCTCTTCCTACAATGAGCAGTTCTTC
CASHLRASSYNEQFF
>NA|TRBV3-1/TRBV3-2|TRBJ2-5|NA|13
TGTGCCAGCAGCCAAGGGGCCAAAGAGACCCAGTACTTC
CASSQGAKETQYF
>TRBD1|TRBV6-5|TRBJ1-4|once|14
TGTGCCAGCAGCCCGGGACAGGGTTGGGAAAAACTGTTTTTT
CASSPGQGWEKLFF
>TRBD1|TRBV2|TRBJ2-7|medium-sized|14
TGTGCCAGCACTATAGACAGGGCCTCCTACGAGCAGTACTTC
CASTIDRASYEQYF
>TRBD2|TRBV7-3|TRBJ2-1|NA|14
TGTGCCAGCAGCTTAACCGGGGGGGCAAATGAGCAGTTCTTC
CASSLTGGANEQFF
>TRBD2|TRBV24-1|TRBJ2-3|NA|13
TGTGCCACCAGTGACGGGAGGGCAGATACGCAGTATTTT
CATSDGRADTQYF